Listed below are T cell receptor beta chains from one sample, sequenced in a study of blood T cells in healthy people across ages. One entry per CDR3 protein results from TCRdb running MiXCR on the 5' RACE reads. The sample yields 600,000 to 650,000 distinct CDR3 sequences, around three fifths seen once. The sample taken for sequencing was blood. The source of these receptors is a man between 60 and 70 years old in good health. Both conserved end residues are part of each CDR3. A D gene is named only where the DNA matches it firmly. Clone sizes are given selectively: once, few, many, or a class where the clone is expanded.

TRBV18	TRBJ1-1	NA	NA	CASSRGSEAFF	TGTGCCAGCTCACGGGGTTCTGAAGCTTTCTTT
TRBV6-2/TRBV6-3	TRBJ2-5	NA	TRBD2	CASNPLAGDFQETQYF	TGTGCCAGCAACCCACTAGCGGGGGATTTCCAAGAGACCCAGTACTTC
TRBV10-3	TRBJ2-3	NA	NA	CAISERYPDTQYF	TGTGCCATCAGTGAGCGGTACCCAGATACGCAGTATTTT
TRBV3-1	TRBJ2-1	NA	NA	CASSQSEGGEQFF	TGTGCCAGCAGCCAGTCGGAGGGGGGTGAGCAGTTCTTC
TRBV10-3	TRBJ2-3	few	NA	CAIGGDTDTQYF	TGTGCCATCGGTGGCGACACAGATACGCAGTATTTT
TRBV11-2	TRBJ2-5	NA	NA	CASSPQGARKETQYF	TGTGCCAGCAGCCCCCAAGGTGCCAGGAAAGAGACCCAGTACTTC
TRBV9	TRBJ2-4	NA	TRBD2	CASSPRTSGMGGIQYF	TGTGCCAGCAGCCCTAGGACTAGCGGGATGGGTGGCATTCAGTACTTC
TRBV2	TRBJ2-5	NA	NA	CASVTEYQETQYF	TGTGCCAGCGTGACAGAGTACCAAGAGACCCAGTACTTC
TRBV4-2	TRBJ2-7	few	TRBD2	CASSQGLAGGLDEQYF	TGTGCCAGCAGCCAAGGACTAGCGGGGGGGCTCGACGAGCAGTACTTC
TRBV3-1	TRBJ2-1	NA	TRBD1	CASSQVLGQGARNEQVF	TGTGCCAGCAGCCAAGTTCTGGGACAGGGGGCGCGCAATGAGCAGGTCTTC
TRBV2	TRBJ2-2	NA	NA	CASSELGQYTGELFF	TGTGCCAGCAGTGAACTGGGGCAATACACCGGGGAGCTGTTTTTT
TRBV5-1	TRBJ1-2	NA	NA	CASSPENRSYGYTF	TGCGCCAGCAGCCCTGAGAACAGAAGCTATGGCTACACCTTC
TRBV4-1	TRBJ2-5	once	TRBD2	CASSQDGTSGGGLETQYF	TGCGCCAGCAGCCAAGATGGGACTAGCGGGGGTGGATTGGAGACCCAGTACTTC
TRBV7-9	TRBJ2-1	NA	TRBD2	CASSLESGGAYEQFF	TGTGCCAGCAGCCTCGAGAGCGGGGGGGCCTATGAGCAGTTCTTC
TRBV3-1	TRBJ2-5	NA	TRBD2	CASSQDLAGAETQYF	TGTGCCAGCAGCCAAGACCTAGCGGGGGCAGAGACCCAGTACTTC
TRBV6-5	TRBJ1-6	NA	NA	CASREGGTGNSPLHF	TGTGCCAGCAGGGAGGGGGGAACCGGTAATTCACCCCTCCACTTT
TRBV10-3	TRBJ2-5	NA	TRBD2	CAISDRGGEETQYF	TGTGCCATCAGTGATCGGGGGGGGGAAGAGACCCAGTACTTC
TRBV6-6	TRBJ2-5	NA	TRBD1	CASSEGTGGQETQYF	TGTGCCAGCAGCGAAGGGACAGGGGGTCAAGAGACCCAGTACTTC
TRBV3-1	TRBJ2-1	NA	NA	CASSQALARDYEQFF	TGTGCCAGCAGCCAGGCTCTAGCGCGGGACTATGAGCAGTTCTTC
TRBV20-1	TRBJ2-5	few	NA	CSAKFVRETQYF	TGCAGTGCTAAATTTGTTCGGGAGACCCAGTACTTC
TRBV6-1	TRBJ2-7	NA	TRBD2	CASRPQPVGLAAYEQYF	TGTGCCAGCAGACCACAACCGGTTGGACTAGCTGCCTACGAGCAGTACTTC
TRBV6-5	TRBJ1-2	NA	NA	CASSNPGGGKYGYTF	TGTGCCAGCAGTAACCCCGGGGGAGGGAAGTATGGCTACACCTTC
TRBV7-9	TRBJ2-3	NA	NA	CASLQPSTDTQYF	TGTGCCAGTTTACAACCTTCCACAGATACGCAGTATTTT
TRBV6-5	TRBJ2-7	NA	NA	CASSYSIAYEQYF	TGTGCCAGCAGTTACTCGATTGCCTACGAGCAGTACTTC
TRBV15	TRBJ1-6	NA	NA	CATSRDSGVYSPLHF	TGTGCCACCAGCAGAGACTCCGGGGTTTATTCACCCCTCCACTTT
TRBV11-3	TRBJ2-1	few	NA	CASSLGFGREEQFF	TGTGCCAGCAGCTTAGGGTTTGGCCGGGAAGAGCAGTTCTTC
TRBV27	TRBJ2-6	NA	TRBD1	CAGQQGPGANVLTF	TGTGCCGGTCAACAGGGGCCCGGGGCCAACGTCCTGACTTTC
TRBV13	TRBJ2-5	NA	NA	CASSEKRDQETQYF	TGTGCCAGCAGCGAAAAGAGGGACCAAGAGACCCAGTACTTC
TRBV20-1	TRBJ2-3	few	TRBD2	CSASPIAGQKETDTQYF	TGCAGTGCTAGTCCTATAGCGGGGCAAAAAGAGACAGATACGCAGTATTTT
TRBV10-3	TRBJ1-1	once	NA	CAISDQDTEAFF	TGTGCCATCAGTGATCAGGACACTGAAGCTTTCTTT
TRBV6-1	TRBJ1-1	NA	NA	CASKGHLNTEAFF	TGTGCCAGCAAGGGACACCTGAACACTGAAGCTTTCTTT
TRBV12-3/TRBV12-4	TRBJ2-7	few	TRBD1	CASTRQGIYEQYF	TGTGCCAGCACCCGACAGGGGATCTACGAGCAGTACTTC
TRBV15	TRBJ1-2	NA	NA	CATSSSQVYEGYTF	TGTGCCACCAGCAGCTCACAGGTCTATGAGGGCTACACCTTC
TRBV6-1	TRBJ2-5	NA	NA	CASMRGPQETQYF	TGTGCCAGCATGCGGGGGCCCCAGGAGACCCAGTACTTC
TRBV25-1	TRBJ2-4	NA	TRBD1	CASSDAGGTNIQYF	TGTGCCAGCAGTGATGCAGGGGGCACGAACATTCAGTACTTC
TRBV29-1	TRBJ2-1	few	TRBD2	CSVGGTSGGNEQFF	TGCAGCGTTGGGGGGACTAGCGGGGGCAATGAGCAGTTCTTC
TRBV6-6	TRBJ1-6	NA	NA	CASSGRDIRTPLHF	TGTGCCAGCAGTGGCCGGGACATAAGGACACCCCTCCACTTT
TRBV29-1	TRBJ2-1	few	NA	CSVTASDSYNEQFF	TGCAGCGTGACAGCCTCTGACTCCTACAATGAGCAGTTCTTC
TRBV20-1	TRBJ2-7	few	TRBD1	CSASGTGVGEQYF	TGCAGTGCTTCCGGGACAGGTGTGGGCGAGCAGTACTTC
TRBV5-1	TRBJ1-1	many	NA	CASSPGGLGTEAFF	TGCGCCAGCAGCCCCGGGGGCTTAGGCACTGAAGCTTTCTTT
TRBV15	TRBJ2-1	NA	TRBD1	CATRQGASSNEQFF	TGTGCCACCAGACAGGGGGCGAGCAGCAATGAGCAGTTCTTC
TRBV12-3/TRBV12-4	TRBJ2-5	few	NA	CASRKHSGVGETQYF	TGTGCCAGCAGAAAACACTCGGGGGTTGGCGAGACCCAGTACTTC
TRBV28	TRBJ1-4	NA	TRBD1	CASSLPGQGARRNEKLFF	TGTGCCAGCAGTTTACCCGGACAGGGGGCGCGTCGGAATGAAAAACTGTTTTTT
TRBV2	TRBJ1-5	NA	NA	CASSANGRPNQPQHF	TGTGCCAGCAGTGCTAACGGCCGCCCCAATCAGCCCCAGCATTTT
TRBV28	TRBJ2-5	NA	TRBD2	CAGQTSGGNQETQYF	TGTGCCGGACAGACTAGCGGGGGGAACCAAGAGACCCAGTACTTC
TRBV6-1	TRBJ2-7	NA	TRBD1	CASGTLTGVSYEQYF	TGTGCCAGCGGGACCTTAACAGGGGTCTCCTACGAGCAGTACTTC
TRBV9	TRBJ2-1	NA	NA	CASSVMGRTYNEQFF	TGTGCCAGCAGCGTCATGGGGAGGACCTACAATGAGCAGTTCTTC
TRBV3-1	TRBJ2-1	NA	NA	CASSPGRVTYNEQFF	TGTGCCAGCAGCCCTGGACGGGTCACCTACAATGAGCAGTTCTTC
TRBV12-3/TRBV12-4	TRBJ2-3	few	TRBD2	CASSRGLAATDTQYF	TGTGCCAGCAGCCGTGGACTAGCTGCCACAGATACGCAGTATTTT
TRBV7-7	TRBJ2-1	NA	TRBD2	CASSLLAGGNNEQFF	TGTGCCAGCAGCTTATTAGCGGGGGGTAACAATGAGCAGTTCTTC
TRBV3-1	TRBJ1-1	NA	TRBD1	CASSQATGGWTEAFF	TGTGCCAGCAGCCAAGCTACAGGGGGTTGGACTGAAGCTTTCTTT
TRBV29-1	TRBJ2-1	few	TRBD2	CSVYGGSGEDEQFF	TGCAGCGTATATGGCGGTAGCGGGGAGGATGAGCAGTTCTTC
TRBV20-1	TRBJ2-1	few	NA	CSAPPDGYNEQFF	TGCAGTGCCCCACCCGACGGTTACAATGAGCAGTTCTTC
TRBV6-5	TRBJ2-4	NA	TRBD1	CASRTGTGVFQQYF	TGTGCCAGCAGGACCGGGACAGGGGTTTTTCAGCAGTACTTC
TRBV12-3/TRBV12-4	TRBJ2-5	once	TRBD1	CASSYDRGGETQYF	TGTGCCAGCAGCTACGACAGGGGAGGAGAGACCCAGTACTTC
TRBV20-1	TRBJ2-5	many	NA	CSARADRTQETQYF	TGCAGTGCTAGAGCGGACAGAACCCAAGAGACCCAGTACTTC